This note documents a single T cell receptor (beta chain) sequence. This clonotype turned up a few times. Which antigen it targets is not known. No much larger clone exists at a distance of one base, and base qualities are not known. These data originate in a study of T cells after yellow fever vaccination (dated by TCRdb to the late 2010s). Study-wide context: The SMART-Seq v4 Ultra Low Input RNA kit was used to prepare libraries from fractions with low cell numbers. To follow T-cell clones before and after both primary and booster YFV17D yellow fever vaccination, bulk TCR alpha and beta repertoires underwent longitudinal sequencing. Two healthy male donors, one aged 18 to 30 and one aged 30 to 40 years, made up the cohort. Bulk PBMC replicates and cell subsets were isolated from blood drawn at multiple timepoints before and after both primary and secondary immunization. The full study reports these points: The secondary T-cell response was weaker than the primary response but faster, peaking on day 5 instead of day 15. A small share of clonotypes occurred in both CD4 and CD8 compartments, likely arising from convergent recombination. Because the study included only two donors, the extent to which the findings can be generalized is limited. Most clones expanded after primary vaccination (almost 98% of CD4 and approximately 90% of CD8) were re-detected after the booster, suggesting that broad memory maintenance occurred. Computational filtering was needed because FACS-sorted repertoires could contain abundant contaminating clonotypes from the bulk population.

Sequencing instrument: Illumina NovaSeq 6000. Synthesis of TCR cDNA relied on 5'RACE template switching, a step that introduced a universal primer site along with unique molecular identifiers. Priming of cDNA synthesis was performed from both the TCR alpha and TCR beta constant segments. Library amplification used two PCR steps, and the second PCR step added sample barcodes and sequencing adapters. Libraries were sequenced on Illumina HiSeq 2500 (2x100 bp) or NovaSeq (2x150 bp). Per the original workflow: Demultiplexing of reads and collapsing into UMI consensus sequences were performed with MIGEC, and V(D)J alignment was carried out with MiXCR. Using edgeR on replicate PBMC samples, clonotypes were called vaccine-responding if FDR was below 0.01 and the log2 fold change was above 5 up to day 15. Each bulk clonotype was labeled CD4 or CD8 based on which sequenced repertoire, CD4 or CD8, contained the clonotype at higher abundance. TCRdb trimmed public reads at Q25 via fastp, called clones via MiXCR and kept in-frame beta chains. CDR3 protein duplicates are merged, each entry listing the most common genes and DNA. The V and J calls, along with clone size, are taken from TCRdb and not from the paper's own processing. This sample holds about 340,000 distinct CDR3 sequences; approximately 3.9% were observed only once. The top ten hold 24% of the sample.

Measured from the cysteine to the phenylalanine, the CDR3 is 17 residues long. The DNA shown is the 51-base CDR3, in frame from base 1. According to the germline V gene, CDR1 reads SGHAT and CDR2 reads FQNNGV. V ends up 4 bases short and J 4 bases short, with an unmatched junction base count of 9. The treatment or condition label corresponds to: live attenuated yellow fever vaccine strain. At each blood-draw timepoint, two biological replicates of bulk PBMCs were obtained. PBMCs were isolated from peripheral blood using a standard Ficoll-Paque protocol. RNA was extracted with TriZol from bulk PBMCs, CD4 and CD8 fractions, and dextramer-positive and dextramer-negative fractions.

The TCR originated in a man between 18 and 29 years old who received the YFV17D yellow fever vaccine. Recombination linked TRBV11-2 to TRBJ2-2; the junction holds 10 bases that match TRBD2. The starting material was PBMCs, obtained 5 days after the yellow fever booster vaccination. The CDR3: CASSSSGTSAGTGELFF. The DNA sequence follows: TGTGCCAGCAGCTCCTCCGGGACTAGCGCGGGCACCGGGGAGCTGTTTTTT.